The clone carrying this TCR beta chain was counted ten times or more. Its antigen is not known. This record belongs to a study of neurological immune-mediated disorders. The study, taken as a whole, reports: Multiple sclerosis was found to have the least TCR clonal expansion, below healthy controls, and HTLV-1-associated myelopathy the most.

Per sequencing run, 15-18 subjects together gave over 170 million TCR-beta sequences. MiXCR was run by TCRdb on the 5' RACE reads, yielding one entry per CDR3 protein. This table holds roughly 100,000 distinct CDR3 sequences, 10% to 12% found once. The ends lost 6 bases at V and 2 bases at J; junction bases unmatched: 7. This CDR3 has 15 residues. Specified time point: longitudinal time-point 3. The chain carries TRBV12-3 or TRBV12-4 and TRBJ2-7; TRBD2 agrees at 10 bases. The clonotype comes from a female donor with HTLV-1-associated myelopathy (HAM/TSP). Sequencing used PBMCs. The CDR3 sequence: CASSLKAGGPYEQYF. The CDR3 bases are TGTGCCAGCAGCTTAAAAGCGGGGGGGCCCTACGAGCAGTACTTC.